The next 27 T cell receptor beta chains were all read from a single sample in a study of regulatory T cells in long-lasting Graves disease. Sequencing libraries for TCR beta were prepared with iRepertoire HTBI primers and Arm-PCR of CDR3 regions. Via MiXCR, TCRdb re-called the multiplex PCR reads, giving one row per CDR3 protein. The repertoire holds over 500,000 distinct CDR3 sequences, 15% to 20% seen once, with around 12% in the top ten. Described time point: newly diagnosed GD, antithyroid drugs for less than 3 months. Extracted RNA from PBMCs served as the source of the TCR library. The same sample was also used in a study of T cells in Graves' hyperthyroidism and ophthalmopathy.

The sequenced sample was peripheral blood mononuclear cells (PBMCs), obtained at new diagnosis, from a patient treated with antithyroid drugs. The origin of the receptors is a man aged 18 to 29 with Graves disease.

The gene calls are TRBV5-5 and TRBJ1-4, with no clear D. Germline V CDR1 and CDR2: SGHKS, YYEKEE (reference sequence). This CDR3 has 14 residues. Between the trimmed V and J ends, which lost 3 bases and 3 bases, there was a span of 9 bases. The CDR3: CASSSQWANEKLFF. For the CDR3, the DNA is TGTGCCAGCAGCTCCCAGTGGGCTAATGAAAAACTGTTTTTT.

The chain couples TRBV5-1 to TRBJ1-1; TRBD1 is a possible D gene (5 bases). Germline lookup yields CDR1 SGHRS and CDR2 YFSETQ. V was clipped by 4 bases and J by 1 base, with 17 bases between them. This CDR3 contains 16 residues. CDR3 in DNA: TGCGCCAGCAGCCTTGGGACGTACGGGCCGAACACTGAAGCTTTCTTT. Its protein product is CASSLGTYGPNTEAFF.

The CDR3 nucleotides are TGTGCCAGCAGCGTAGATGGGACAGGGAATTCACCCCTCCACTTT. Translating it yields CASSVDGTGNSPLHF. This chain uses TRBV9 with TRBJ1-6; 9 bases match TRBD1. The V gene end was trimmed by 0 bases and the J gene end by 7 bases; junction bases not matched to a gene: 2. The CDR3 covers 15 residues. CDR1 is SGDLS and CDR2 is YYNGEE in the germline V gene.

This clonotype was seen ten or more times. The chain carries TRBV12-3 or TRBV12-4 and TRBJ1-2, with TRBD1 matching 8 bases. J was trimmed by 7 bases and V by 0 bases; bases with no gene match: 4. The length of the CDR3 is 14 residues. CDR3 loop: CASSLAAGGSGYTF. The CDR3 region has the DNA TGTGCCAGCAGTTTAGCGGCAGGGGGCTCTGGCTACACCTTC.

The rearrangement links TRBV27 to TRBJ1-6; 7 bases are a match to TRBD1. Germline V gene sequence: CDR1 MNHEY, CDR2 SMNVEV (reference sequence). V was clipped by 3 bases and J by 7 bases; unmatched bases: 3. The CDR3 runs to 14 residues. The CDR3 nucleotides read TGTGCCAGCAGTTTTACAGGGGTGAATTCACCCCTCCACTTT. Translating gives CASSFTGVNSPLHF.

This clonotype was observed many times. This chain joins TRBV29-1 and TRBJ2-7; no definite D call. Between the trimmed V and J ends, which lost 4 bases and 4 bases, there was a span of 8 bases. In germline, CDR1 is SQVTM, CDR2 ANQGSEA. The CDR3 spans 11 residues. CDR3 nucleotide sequence: TGCAGCGTTGGAGGAGAGTACGAGCAGTACTTC. Translation gives CSVGGEYEQYF.

CDR3 in amino acids: CASSRDSTTDTQYF. For the CDR3, the DNA is TGTGCCAGCAGTAGGGACAGCACCACAGATACGCAGTATTTT. This chain links TRBV12-3 or TRBV12-4 with TRBJ2-3; 7 nucleotides agree with TRBD1. V dropped 5 bases and J dropped 2; count of bases not matched to a gene: 4. The CDR3 runs to 14 residues.

This chain connects TRBV10-2 to TRBJ1-5; D is possibly TRBD1 (5 bases). The ends were cut back, 3 bases at V and 2 bases at J, with 8 bases in the middle. The CDR3 is 14 residues long. Looked up from germline, CDR1 is WSHSY and CDR2 is SAAADI. The CDR3 region is CASSDRDGNQPQHF. CDR3 sequence (DNA): TGCGCCAGCAGTGACAGGGATGGCAATCAGCCCCAGCATTTT.

This clonotype was observed many times. A junction boundary mismatches the germline segment, possibly from a read error. The chain combines TRBV10-2 with TRBJ1-1; D unresolved. This CDR3 is 12 amino acids long. Looked up from germline, CDR1 is WSHSY and CDR2 is SAAADI. This CDR3 is CASSELNTEAFF. DNA of the CDR3: TGTGCCAGCAGCGAACTTAACACTGAAGCTTTCTTT.

As regards this clonotype: A much more abundant neighbour one base away suggests this may be a read error. The genes are TRBV10-3 and TRBJ2-5; TRBD2 matches at 9 bases. The CDR3 totals 15 residues. Germline CDR1 is ENHRY and CDR2 is SYGVKD. V trimming: 6 bases; J trimming: 5 bases; junction bases outside the gene matches: 10. The CDR3 sequence is CAISPGGRVAETQYF. CDR3 nucleotides: TGTGCCATCAGCCCTGGCGGGAGGGTGGCGGAGACCCAGTACTTC.

A word on this clonotype: A much larger clone differs by one base, so this may be a read error. This chain links TRBV7-2 with TRBJ1-1, with D perhaps matching TRBD1 (5 bases). The V and J ends lost 11 bases and 4 bases respectively, with 26 bases between them. CDR1 is SGHTA and CDR2 is FQGNSA in the germline V gene. The CDR3 consists of 16 residues. The CDR3 region has the DNA TGTGCCGGCACCTGGACTGGGGCCGGTCGCGCCACTGAAGCTTTCTTT. It translates to CAGTWTGAGRATEAFF.

The chain uses TRBV11-1 and TRBJ2-7; possibly TRBD1 for D (5 bases). Germline lookup yields CDR1 SGHAT and CDR2 FQDESV (reference sequence). Trimming removed 2 bases from V and 2 bases from J, with 10 bases in between. The CDR3 covers 14 residues. The CDR3 DNA is TGTGCCAGCAGCTTAACTTGGGGCCCCTACGAGCAGTACTTC. The encoded protein is CASSLTWGPYEQYF.

Ten or more counts support this clonotype. This chain uses TRBV6-5 with TRBJ2-1, with 11 bases fitting TRBD2. V trimming: 4 bases; J trimming: 2 bases; junction bases outside the gene matches: 10. The germline CDR1 and CDR2 sequences are MNHEY and SVGAGI. This CDR3 spans 18 amino acids. The chain's CDR3 is CASSFTSGSRGAYNEQFF. The CDR3, as DNA: TGTGCCAGCAGTTTCACTAGCGGGAGTAGAGGTGCCTACAATGAGCAGTTCTTC.

This clonotype was recorded at least ten times. The chain joins TRBV12-3 or TRBV12-4 to TRBJ2-7, with D uncertain. V lost 2 bases and J lost 3, with 8 bases in between. This CDR3 is 13 amino acids long. The CDR3 DNA reads TGTGCCAGCAGTTTACTGGACGGCTACGAGCAGTACTTC. It translates to CASSLLDGYEQYF.

This clonotype was picked up many times. This chain uses TRBV18 with TRBJ2-7; either TRBD1 or TRBD2 may supply D (5 bases each). The CDR3 has 15 amino acids. Germline CDR1 is KGHSH and CDR2 is LQKENI. The V gene lost 3 bases and the J gene lost 6 bases, with 18 bases spanning the gap. The DNA of the CDR3 is TGTGCCAGCTCACCGCGCCGGGCCGAGGGGCTCGAGCAGTACTTC. Residues: CASSPRRAEGLEQYF.

A single count supports this clonotype. The rearrangement joins TRBV7-3 to TRBJ2-1, with TRBD2 as a possible D gene (5 bases). The CDR3 consists of 12 residues. Germline assignment: CDR1 SGHTA and CDR2 FQGTGA. Trimming pared 4 bases from V and 10 bases from J, leaving 11 bases between. The CDR3 sequence: CASSSDLTEQFF. The CDR3 DNA sequence: TGTGCCAGCAGCTCGGACTTGACGGAGCAGTTCTTC. The whole variable domain, filled in from reference TRBV7-3 and TRBJ2-1, reads GAGVSQTPSNKVTEKGKYVELRCDPISGHTALYWYRQSLGQGPEFLIYFQGTGAADDSGLPNDRFFAVRPEGSVSTLKIQRTERGDSAVYLCASSSDLTEQFFGPGTRLTVL.

This clonotype was seen repeatedly, ten times or more. J is TRBJ2-1 and V is TRBV28; D is tentatively TRBD1 or TRBD2 (5 bases each). This CDR3 has 14 amino acids. CDR1 is MDHEN, CDR2 SYDVKM, per germline. V lost 2 bases to trimming and J lost 7 bases, with 12 bases between them. The CDR3 spells CASSLAGRVNEQFF. DNA for the CDR3: TGTGCCAGCAGTTTAGCGGGCAGGGTAAATGAGCAGTTCTTC.

The chain combines TRBV7-8 with TRBJ2-3, with 15 bases fitting TRBD2. Germline CDR1 and CDR2: SGHVS and FQNEAQ. The CDR3 totals 19 residues. With V trimmed by 7 bases and J by 0 bases, 11 bases remained unmatched. The CDR3 loop reads CASINSRTSGRASTDTQYF. The CDR3 region has the DNA TGTGCCAGCATCAATAGTCGGACTAGCGGGAGGGCAAGCACAGATACGCAGTATTTT.

This clonotype appeared a few times. The rearrangement links TRBV18 to TRBJ2-2; D may be TRBD2 (6 bases). This CDR3 spans 16 amino acids. Trimming pared 4 bases from V and 2 bases from J, leaving 14 bases between. Germline V lookup: CDR1 KGHSH, CDR2 LQKENI. The CDR3 here is CASSRGRGTNTGELFF. CDR3 sequence (DNA): TGTGCCAGCTCACGAGGGCGGGGAACCAACACCGGGGAGCTGTTTTTT.

For this clonotype: This could be a read error, since a much larger clone is one nucleotide away. The gene calls are TRBV2 and TRBJ1-2, with D tentatively TRBD1 (5 bases). CDR3 length equals 14 residues. CDR1 SNHLY and CDR2 FYNNEI come from the germline V gene. The CDR3 protein is CAGSEARDYYGYTF. Here the CDR3 DNA reads TGTGCCGGCAGTGAAGCCCGGGACTACTATGGCTACACCTTC.

This clonotype was seen a few times. V gene TRBV28 combines with J gene TRBJ2-7, with D tentatively TRBD1 (5 bases). The CDR3 runs 14 residues. Germline V lookup: CDR1 MDHEN, CDR2 SYDVKM. Trimming left V 3 bases short and J 1 base short, with 10 bases between. The CDR3 nucleotides read TGTGCCAGCAGTTTTGCAGGGTTTTCCTACGAGCAGTACTTC. Translating it yields CASSFAGFSYEQYF.

This rearrangement joins TRBV4-2 to TRBJ2-1; no definite D call. V was trimmed by 5 bases and J by 5 bases, leaving 16 bases between them. The CDR3 covers 15 residues. CDR1 and CDR2 from the germline V gene are LGHNA and YNFKEQ. In nucleotides, the CDR3 is TGTGCCAGCAGCTCTGGAATTGGGATTAACAATGAGCAGTTCTTC. This sequence encodes CASSSGIGINNEQFF.

This clonotype has just a few counts. The chain joins TRBV12-3 or TRBV12-4 to TRBJ1-5; unclear D gene. With 2 bases removed from V and 7 bases from J, the gap between germline ends came to 12 bases. The length of the CDR3 is 14 residues. CDR3 in DNA: TGTGCCAGCAGTTTAAATTCGGGAGGCCAGCCCCAGCATTTT. The encoded protein is CASSLNSGGQPQHF.

This clonotype was found many times. The V and J genes are TRBV3-1 and TRBJ1-4, with unresolved D. CDR3 length: 14 amino acids. CDR1 is LGHDT and CDR2 is YNNKEL in the germline V gene (reference sequence). Trimming stripped 4 bases from V and 0 bases from J, with 6 bases between. CDR3 bases: TGTGCCAGCAGCCCCGGAGCAACTAATGAAAAACTGTTTTTT. It specifies CASSPGATNEKLFF.

In its sample, this clonotype was seen many times. The chain combines TRBV28 with TRBJ2-1; 11 bases match TRBD2. CDR1 and CDR2 from the germline V gene are MDHEN and SYDVKM. V was pared by 4 bases and J by 8 bases, with 7 bases of the junction left unmatched. This CDR3 region has 15 residues. Written as DNA, the CDR3 is TGTGCCAGCAGTTCGTCCGGGACTAGCGGCGATGAGCAGTTCTTC. Its protein product is CASSSSGTSGDEQFF.

This clonotype has ten or more counts. This chain uses TRBV20-1 with TRBJ2-1; 7 bases are shared with TRBD2. The CDR3 runs to 16 residues. V lost 6 bases to trimming and J lost 4 bases; unmatched junction nucleotides: 15. Germline assignment: CDR1 DFQATT and CDR2 SNEGSKA (reference sequence). This CDR3 is CSAIEAGPWGYNEQFF. The CDR3 nucleotides read TGCAGTGCCATCGAAGCGGGGCCGTGGGGGTACAATGAGCAGTTCTTC.

The rearrangement links TRBV5-5 to TRBJ2-7; 15 bases align to TRBD2. V was pared by 4 bases and J by 6 bases, with 11 bases of the junction left unmatched. This CDR3 is 17 amino acids long. Germline lookup yields CDR1 SGHKS and CDR2 YYEKEE (reference sequence). As DNA, the CDR3 is TGTGCCAGCAGCCCCGGGACTAGCGGGAGGACGATACGCGAGCAGTACTTC. The encoded protein is CASSPGTSGRTIREQYF.